The clone carrying this T cell receptor beta chain came up a few times. Its antigen remains unidentified. The entry originates in a study of response to subunit inactivated influenza vaccine. General study results and limits: Authors suggested each seasonal influenza vaccination recruits few new T cells.

One entry per CDR3 protein results from TCRdb running MiXCR on the RT-PCR reads. There are more than 400,000 distinct CDR3 sequences in the sample; approximately 11% occur only once, and 9.5% to 15% lies in the top ten. Germline values: CDR1 SGHAT, CDR2 FQNNGV. This CDR3 comprises 14 residues. V was clipped by 0 bases and J by 2 bases, with 8 bases between them. The sequencing here drew on PBMCs from blood, taken 35 to 45 days after vaccination. The source is a man aged 50 to 59 who received an inactivated influenza vaccine. The chain joins TRBV11-2 to TRBJ2-7, with no clear D. Written as DNA, the CDR3 is TGTGCCAGCAGCTTAGAGGCCAGAGCCTACGAGCAGTACTTC. Protein: CASSLEARAYEQYF.